This TCR beta chain was observed in a study of OX40 agonist ivuxolimab in advanced cancers. Context from the whole study: Ivuxolimab, which targeted the costimulatory receptor OX40 (CD134), was an agonistic, fully human IgG2 monoclonal antibody. Of the roughly 52 dose-escalation patients, hepatocellular carcinoma was present in roughly 19, melanoma in some 15, renal cell carcinoma in 9 and head and neck cancer in 9. Partial responses were achieved by three dose-escalation patients, of whom one had hepatocellular carcinoma and two had cutaneous melanoma. In the dose-escalation cohort, nearly 85% of patients were male, and the mean age was around 60 years with a range of about 20 to 80. The point of sequencing TCRbeta in the periphery was to test whether ivuxolimab changed TCR sequence diversity and drove clonal T-cell expansion. Prior anti-PD-1, anti-PD-L1 or anti-CTLA-4 therapy was permitted, and approximately 40% of dose-escalation patients had received checkpoint inhibitors. The monotherapy dose-escalation portion (N of about 57 patients) of the phase I ivuxolimab trial is reported in the paper. Intravenous ivuxolimab was administered to patients every 2 weeks at six dose levels: 0.01, 0.1, 0.3, 1.5, 3 and 10 mg/kg.

The trial excluded patients who had a history of autoimmune disease or who were on systemic immunosuppression. Peripheral blood for TCR sequencing was collected from all dose cohorts at baseline, on cycle 4 day 1, and on cycle 7 day 1. Samples came from an open-label, multicenter, first-in-human phase I dose-escalation trial of ivuxolimab. Adults with locally advanced or metastatic melanoma, renal cell, hepatocellular, or head and neck squamous cell carcinoma were enrolled in the trial. Before TCR sequencing, CD4+ T cells and CD8+ T cells were sorted from peripheral blood as separate populations. What the work shows at the level of the full study, not this receptor alone: At doses of 0.1 to 3.0 mg/kg, clonal expansion of both CD4+ and CD8+ blood T cells was observed from baseline to week 6. Partial responders in the 0.1-3.0 mg/kg groups had among the lowest normalized peripheral clonal expansion, especially among CD8+ T cells. Low levels of normalized T-cell clonal expansion were also seen in some patients who did not respond. After ivuxolimab, expanded clones were on average more numerous among CD8+ T cells than among CD4+ T cells. The antigen specificity of the peripheral T cells that underwent clonal expansion was not determined.

For sequencing of the TCRbeta CDR3 region, genomic DNA was extracted from the sorted cells. The immunoSEQ Assay was used to sequence the TCRbeta CDR3 regions. The source is immuneACCESS, and TCRdb retained only in-frame sequences with V and J called. Part of the clones is not carried over; for the studies checked, unresolved V genes explain less than half of this, and the remainder is unexplained. Across this sample there are more than 55,000 clones, with about four fifths seen only once. Of the sample, under 13% falls within the top ten clones. V is reduced by 2 bases and J by 8 bases, leaving a spacing of 12 bases between them. Including the terminal cysteine and phenylalanine, the CDR3 comprises 14 residues. Kept here is only the CDR3 DNA, which spans 42 bases and is read in frame from base 1. CDR1 and CDR2, looked up from the germline V gene (reference sequence), are MNHNY and SVGAGI. Details on this clone: What this receptor recognizes is not known. No base qualities exist here, and no much larger clone lies one base off it.

The V gene is TRBV6-6 and the J gene is TRBJ1-4; no D segment can be confidently identified. This clonotype originated in an adult with an advanced solid tumor such as melanoma, head and neck, liver or kidney cancer. Material: CD4+ or CD8+ T cells sorted from blood, obtained in a trial of the OX40 agonist ivuxolimab. The CDR3 reads as follows: CASSYGYTAEKLFF. In nucleotides, the sequence is TGTGCCAGCAGTTACGGGTACACAGCCGAAAAACTGTTTTTT.